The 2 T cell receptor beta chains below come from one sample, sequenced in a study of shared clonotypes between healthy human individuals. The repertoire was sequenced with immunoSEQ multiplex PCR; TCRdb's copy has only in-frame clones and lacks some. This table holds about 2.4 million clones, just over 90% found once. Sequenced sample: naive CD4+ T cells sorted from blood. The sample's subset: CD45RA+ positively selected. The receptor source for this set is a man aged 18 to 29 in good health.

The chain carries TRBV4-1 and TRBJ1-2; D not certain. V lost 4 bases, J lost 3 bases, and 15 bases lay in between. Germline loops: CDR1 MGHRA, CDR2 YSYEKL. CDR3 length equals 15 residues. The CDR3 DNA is TGCGCCAGCAGCCCGGGCGGTTCTGATTACTATGGCTACACCTTC. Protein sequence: CASSPGGSDYYGYTF.

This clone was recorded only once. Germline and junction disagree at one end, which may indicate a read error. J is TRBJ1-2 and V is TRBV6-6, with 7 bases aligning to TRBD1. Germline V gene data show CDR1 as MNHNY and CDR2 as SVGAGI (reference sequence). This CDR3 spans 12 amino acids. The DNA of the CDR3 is TGTGTCAGCAGGGGGGACATCTATGGCTACACCTTC. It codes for CVSRGDIYGYTF.